What follows are 5 T cell receptor beta chains derived from one specimen sequenced in a study of blood T cell repertoires in COVID-19. Here immunoSEQ multiplex PCR was the method, and the copy in TCRdb shows in-frame clones only, minus some. The table lists about 160,000 clones, over 80% of them singletons, with about 5.3% in the top ten. The sample comprised peripheral blood. These receptors all stem from a young man with COVID-19, enrolled during active disease.

This chain connects TRBV24-1 to TRBJ1-2; no definite D call. V lost 9 bases and J 0 bases, leaving 13 bases between the germline ends. The CDR3 spans 14 residues. Germline-derived CDR1 and CDR2 are KGHDR and SFDVKD. The CDR3 protein is CATYRRAPNYGYTF. The DNA for the CDR3 is TGTGCCACCTACCGGAGGGCACCTAACTATGGCTACACCTTC.

V gene TRBV5-1 combines with J gene TRBJ2-1; 12 bases are shared with TRBD2. Trimming took 1 base from V and 5 from J; bases not matched to a gene: 7. The CDR3 totals 17 residues. Germline values: CDR1 SGHRS, CDR2 YFSETQ. CDR3 amino acids: CASSLPKLAGGDNEQFF. For the CDR3, the DNA is TGCGCCAGCAGCTTGCCAAAGCTAGCGGGGGGGGACAATGAGCAGTTCTTC.

This chain links TRBV7-2 with TRBJ1-2; no firm D call. Germline assignment: CDR1 SGHTA and CDR2 FQGNSA. CDR3 length equals 14 residues. The germline V and J ends were trimmed by 4 bases and 2 bases, with 11 bases remaining between them. The CDR3 loop reads CASSSLTQNYGYTF. The DNA for the CDR3 is TGTGCCAGCAGCTCGCTTACACAAAACTATGGCTACACCTTC.

The gene calls are TRBV12-3 or TRBV12-4 and TRBJ1-2; D gene ambiguous. V dropped 0 bases and J dropped 6 bases, with 8 bases sitting between them. The CDR3 is made up of 13 amino acids. The CDR3: CASSLAQANGYTF. For the CDR3, the DNA is TGTGCCAGCAGTTTAGCCCAGGCAAATGGCTACACCTTC.

The chain recombines TRBV28 with TRBJ2-7; TRBD2 agrees at 8 bases. Unmatched junction bases numbered 11, after V lost 1 base and J lost 0 bases. CDR1 MDHEN and CDR2 SYDVKM come from the germline V gene. The CDR3 sequence is 18 residues long. CDR3 DNA: TGTGCCAGCAGTTTATTAGTCTCTGCTAGCGGGTACTCCTACGAGCAGTACTTC. This sequence encodes CASSLLVSASGYSYEQYF.